This T cell receptor beta chain was sequenced during a study of shared clonotypes between healthy human individuals. From germline, CDR1 is SGHAT and CDR2 FQNNGV. The CDR3 has 12 residues. Deletions cut 3 bases from V and 5 bases from J, with 7 bases between. Clones were sequenced by immunoSEQ multiplex PCR, and TCRdb holds only the in-frame ones, with some missing. The sample includes 100,000 or so clones, around 64% seen only once; the top ten take about 25%. The rearrangement links TRBV11-2 to TRBJ2-5; D is uncertain. This sequence originates from a woman in her 30s in good health. The sequencing input was memory CD8+ T cells sorted from blood. Documented subset: CD45RO+ cells pooled with CCR7-negative TemRA cells. The CDR3 loop reads CASSFVRETQYF. The CDR3 DNA reads as TGTGCCAGCAGCTTCGTTCGGGAGACCCAGTACTTC.